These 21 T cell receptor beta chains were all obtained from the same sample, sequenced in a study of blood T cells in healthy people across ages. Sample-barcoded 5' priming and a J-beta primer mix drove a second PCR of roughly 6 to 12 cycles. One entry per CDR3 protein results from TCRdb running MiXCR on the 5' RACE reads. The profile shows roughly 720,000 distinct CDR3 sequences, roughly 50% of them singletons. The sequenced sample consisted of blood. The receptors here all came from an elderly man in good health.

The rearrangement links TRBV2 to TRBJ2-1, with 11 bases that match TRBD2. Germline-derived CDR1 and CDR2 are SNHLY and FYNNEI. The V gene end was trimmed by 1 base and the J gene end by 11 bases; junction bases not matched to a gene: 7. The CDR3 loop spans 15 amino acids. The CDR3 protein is CASSEDGLAGKQQFF. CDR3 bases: TGTGCCAGCAGTGAAGATGGACTAGCGGGTAAACAGCAGTTCTTC.

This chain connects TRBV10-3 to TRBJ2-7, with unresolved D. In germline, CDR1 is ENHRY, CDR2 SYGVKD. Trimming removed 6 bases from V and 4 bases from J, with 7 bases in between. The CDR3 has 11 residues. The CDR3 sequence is CAISPAYEQYF. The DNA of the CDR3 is TGTGCCATCAGCCCGGCGTACGAGCAGTACTTC.

CDR3 sequence reads: CATRGIRTDTQYF. DNA of the CDR3: TGTGCCACCAGGGGGATTCGCACAGATACGCAGTATTTT. J is TRBJ2-3 and V is TRBV24-1; no clear D. The germline V and J ends were trimmed by 7 bases and 1 base, with 8 bases remaining between them. Germline V gene sequence: CDR1 KGHDR, CDR2 SFDVKD. There are 13 residues in the CDR3.

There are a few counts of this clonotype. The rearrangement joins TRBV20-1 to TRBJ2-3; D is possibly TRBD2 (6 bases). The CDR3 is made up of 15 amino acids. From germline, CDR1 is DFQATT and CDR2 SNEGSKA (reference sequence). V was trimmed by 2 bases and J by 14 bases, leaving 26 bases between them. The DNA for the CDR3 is TGCAGTGCTAGACCCCCTGCCGGAGGGCTAAGGTACGCGTATTTT. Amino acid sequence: CSARPPAGGLRYAYF.

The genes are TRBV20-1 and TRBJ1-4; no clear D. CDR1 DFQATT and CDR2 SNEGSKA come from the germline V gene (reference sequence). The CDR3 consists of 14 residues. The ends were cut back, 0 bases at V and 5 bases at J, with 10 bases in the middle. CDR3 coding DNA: TGCAGTGCTAGAGATCGGCGTAGGAATGAAAAACTGTTTTTT. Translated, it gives CSARDRRRNEKLFF.

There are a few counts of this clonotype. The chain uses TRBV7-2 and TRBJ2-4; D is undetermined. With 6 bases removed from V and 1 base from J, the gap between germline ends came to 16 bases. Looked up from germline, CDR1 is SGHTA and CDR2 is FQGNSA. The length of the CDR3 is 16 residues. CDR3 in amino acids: CASSPRQTLAKNIQYF. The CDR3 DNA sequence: TGTGCCAGCAGTCCTCGACAAACTCTGGCCAAAAACATTCAGTACTTC.

The CDR3 sequence: CASKGGSPGTGANVLTF. For the CDR3, the DNA is TGTGCCTCCAAGGGGGGGTCCCCAGGGACTGGGGCCAACGTCCTGACTTTC. This chain joins TRBV6-1 and TRBJ2-6; tentatively, D is TRBD2 (7 bases). The V end lost 11 bases, the J end lost 2 bases, and 22 bases lay between the germline ends. The CDR3 covers 17 residues. The germline CDR1 and CDR2 sequences are MNHNS and SASEGT.

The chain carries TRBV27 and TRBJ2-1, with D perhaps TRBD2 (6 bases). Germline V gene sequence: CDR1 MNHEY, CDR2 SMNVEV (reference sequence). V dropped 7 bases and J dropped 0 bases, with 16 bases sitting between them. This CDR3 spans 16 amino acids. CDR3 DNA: TGTGCCAGCACCTCCCTACTGGGGGGCTCCTACAATGAGCAGTTCTTC. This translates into CASTSLLGGSYNEQFF.

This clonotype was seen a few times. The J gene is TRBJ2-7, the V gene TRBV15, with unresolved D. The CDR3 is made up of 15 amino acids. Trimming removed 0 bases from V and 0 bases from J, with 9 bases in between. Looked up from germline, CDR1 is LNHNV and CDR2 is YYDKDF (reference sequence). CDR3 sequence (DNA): TGTGCCACCAGCAGAGATCCGATGAACTCCTACGAGCAGTACTTC. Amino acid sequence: CATSRDPMNSYEQYF.

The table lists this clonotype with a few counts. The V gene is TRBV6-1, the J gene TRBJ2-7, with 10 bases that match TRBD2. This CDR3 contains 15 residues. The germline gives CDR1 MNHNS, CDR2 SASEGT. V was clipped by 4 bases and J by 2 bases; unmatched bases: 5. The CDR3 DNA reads TGTGCCAGCAGTGCTACTAGCGGGGACCCCTACGAGCAGTACTTC. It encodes CASSATSGDPYEQYF.

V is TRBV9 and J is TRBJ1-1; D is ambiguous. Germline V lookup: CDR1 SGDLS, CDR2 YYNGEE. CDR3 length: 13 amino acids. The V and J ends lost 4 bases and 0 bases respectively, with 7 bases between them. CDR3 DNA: TGTGCCAGCAGCAAAAAAATGAACACTGAAGCTTTCTTT. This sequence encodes CASSKKMNTEAFF.

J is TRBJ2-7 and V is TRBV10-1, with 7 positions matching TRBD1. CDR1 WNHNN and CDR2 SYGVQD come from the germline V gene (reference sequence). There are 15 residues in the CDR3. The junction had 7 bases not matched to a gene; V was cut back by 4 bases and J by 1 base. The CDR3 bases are TGCGCCAGCAGTGCAGATCCGACAGGGTCCTACGAGCAGTACTTC. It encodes CASSADPTGSYEQYF.

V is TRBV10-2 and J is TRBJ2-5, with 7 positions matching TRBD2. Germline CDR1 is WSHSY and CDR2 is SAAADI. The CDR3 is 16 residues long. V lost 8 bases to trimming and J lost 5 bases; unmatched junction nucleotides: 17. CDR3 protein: CASSSFGGSLVETQYF. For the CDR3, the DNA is TGCGCCAGCTCCTCTTTTGGCGGGAGCCTTGTGGAGACCCAGTACTTC.

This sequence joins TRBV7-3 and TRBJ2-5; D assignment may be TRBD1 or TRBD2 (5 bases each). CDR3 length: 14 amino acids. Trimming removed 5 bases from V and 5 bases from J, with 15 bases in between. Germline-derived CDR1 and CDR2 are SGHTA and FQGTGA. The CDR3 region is CASSPSGGVETQYF. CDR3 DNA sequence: TGTGCCAGCAGCCCTTCTGGGGGAGTGGAGACCCAGTACTTC. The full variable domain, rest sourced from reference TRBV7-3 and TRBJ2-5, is GAGVSQTPSNKVTEKGKYVELRCDPISGHTALYWYRQSLGQGPEFLIYFQGTGAADDSGLPNDRFFAVRPEGSVSTLKIQRTERGDSAVYLCASSPSGGVETQYFGPGTRLLVL.

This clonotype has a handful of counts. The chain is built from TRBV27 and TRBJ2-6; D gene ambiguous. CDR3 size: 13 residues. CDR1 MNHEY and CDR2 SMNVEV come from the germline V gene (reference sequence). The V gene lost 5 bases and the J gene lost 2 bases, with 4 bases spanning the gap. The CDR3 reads CASSTTGANVLTF. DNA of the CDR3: TGTGCCAGCAGTACCACTGGGGCCAACGTCCTGACTTTC.

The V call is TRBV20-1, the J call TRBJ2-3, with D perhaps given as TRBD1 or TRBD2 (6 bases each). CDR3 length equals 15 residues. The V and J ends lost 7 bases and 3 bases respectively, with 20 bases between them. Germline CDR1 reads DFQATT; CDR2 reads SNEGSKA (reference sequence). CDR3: CSGDRLGGATDTQYF. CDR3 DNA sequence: TGCAGTGGAGACAGATTGGGGGGCGCGACAGATACGCAGTATTTT.

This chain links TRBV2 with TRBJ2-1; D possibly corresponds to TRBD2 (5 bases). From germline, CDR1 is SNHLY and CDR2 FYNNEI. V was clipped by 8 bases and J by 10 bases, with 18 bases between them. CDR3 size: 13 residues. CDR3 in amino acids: CASDRDLAREQFF. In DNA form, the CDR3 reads TGTGCCAGCGACCGGGATTTAGCCCGAGAGCAGTTCTTC.

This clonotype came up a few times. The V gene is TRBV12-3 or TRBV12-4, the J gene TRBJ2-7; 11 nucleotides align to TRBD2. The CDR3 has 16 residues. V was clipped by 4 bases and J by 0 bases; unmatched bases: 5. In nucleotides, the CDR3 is TGTGCCAGCAGTTCGGGACTAGCGGAGAGCTCCTACGAGCAGTACTTC. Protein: CASSSGLAESSYEQYF.

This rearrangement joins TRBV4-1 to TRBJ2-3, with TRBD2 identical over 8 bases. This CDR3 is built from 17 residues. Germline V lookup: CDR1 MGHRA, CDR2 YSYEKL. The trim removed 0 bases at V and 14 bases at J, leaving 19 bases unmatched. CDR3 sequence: CASSQDFGERGHRDAYF. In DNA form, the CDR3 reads TGCGCCAGCAGCCAAGATTTCGGGGAGCGGGGGCACAGAGATGCGTATTTT.

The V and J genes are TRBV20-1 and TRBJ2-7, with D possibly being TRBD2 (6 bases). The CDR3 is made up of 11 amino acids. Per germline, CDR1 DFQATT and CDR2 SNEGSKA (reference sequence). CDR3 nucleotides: TGCAGCGCGTGGCGGGAACGCGGGCAGTACTTC. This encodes CSAWRERGQYF.

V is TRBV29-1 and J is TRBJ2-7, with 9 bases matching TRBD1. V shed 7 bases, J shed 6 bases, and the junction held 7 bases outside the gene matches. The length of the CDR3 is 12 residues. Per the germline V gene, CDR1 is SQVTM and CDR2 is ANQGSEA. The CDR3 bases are TGCAGCGGGGGACAGGGCTTGGGCGAGCAGTACTTC. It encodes CSGGQGLGEQYF.